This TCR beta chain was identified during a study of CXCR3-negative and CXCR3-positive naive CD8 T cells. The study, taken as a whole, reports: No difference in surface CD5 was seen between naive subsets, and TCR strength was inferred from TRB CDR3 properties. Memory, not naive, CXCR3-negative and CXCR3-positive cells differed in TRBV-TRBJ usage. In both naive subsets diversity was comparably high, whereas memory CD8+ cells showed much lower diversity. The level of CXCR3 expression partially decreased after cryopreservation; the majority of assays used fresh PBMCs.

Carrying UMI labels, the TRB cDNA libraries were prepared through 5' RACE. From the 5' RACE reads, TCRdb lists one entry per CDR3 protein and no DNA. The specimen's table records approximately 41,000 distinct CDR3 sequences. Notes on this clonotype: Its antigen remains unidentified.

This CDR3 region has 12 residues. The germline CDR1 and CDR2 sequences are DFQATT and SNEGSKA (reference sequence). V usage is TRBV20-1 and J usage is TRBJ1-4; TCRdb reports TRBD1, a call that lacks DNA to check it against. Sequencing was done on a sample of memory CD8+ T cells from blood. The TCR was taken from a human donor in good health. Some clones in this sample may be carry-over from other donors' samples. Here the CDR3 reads CSADREGEKLFF.